This passage covers 31 T cell receptor beta chains from one sample sequenced in a study of blood T cells in healthy people across ages. It was with a sample-barcoded 5' primer and a J-beta primer mix that a second PCR of about 6 to 12 cycles was run. TCRdb recomputed calls from the 5' RACE reads with MiXCR, one row per CDR3 protein. The data show about 730,000 distinct CDR3 sequences, with roughly two fifths seen just once and roughly 20% held by the top ten. Sequenced material: blood. The receptors shown here come from a woman aged 55-70 years in good health.

There are a few counts of this clonotype. The rearrangement uses TRBV12-3 or TRBV12-4 and TRBJ1-4; D perhaps matches TRBD1 (5 bases). Trimming took off 3 bases at V and 5 bases at J, with 10 bases between the two ends. The CDR3 sequence is 14 residues long. The CDR3 protein is CASSFRVPNEKLFF. The CDR3 region has the DNA TGTGCCAGCAGTTTCAGGGTTCCGAATGAAAAACTGTTTTTT.

As to this clonotype: This may arise from a read error, as a much more abundant clone is one base away. The V and J genes are TRBV7-2 and TRBJ2-5; D remains ambiguous. The end of the DNA fits TRBJ2-1 better, so the J call may be wrong. Germline V gene sequence: CDR1 SGHTA, CDR2 FQGNSA. This CDR3 contains 13 residues. The CDR3 here is CASSLVQQETQFF. Here the CDR3 DNA reads TGTGCCAGCAGCTTAGTGCAGCAAGAGACCCAGTTCTTC.

The chain has TRBV7-2 and TRBJ2-5; the D gene is possibly TRBD2 (5 bases). The J call may not be correct, given that the DNA end is closer to TRBJ2-7. CDR3 length: 13 amino acids. Germline CDR1 SGHTA, CDR2 FQGNSA. The CDR3 coding sequence is TGTGCCAGCAGCCCGACGGGGTATAGCGAGCAGTACTTC. Protein: CASSPTGYSEQYF.

The chain carries TRBV25-1 and TRBJ2-1; weak D call: TRBD1 (6 bases). The CDR3 is made up of 15 amino acids. CDR1 is MGHDK, CDR2 SYGVNS, per germline. Trimming removed 8 bases from V and 2 bases from J, with 16 bases in between. CDR3 nucleotides: TGTGCCAGCCAACCCAGGGGATACCCCTACAATGAGCAGTTCTTC. It specifies CASQPRGYPYNEQFF.

This sequence joins TRBV7-9 and TRBJ1-4, with D tentatively TRBD1 (5 bases). This CDR3 is 16 amino acids long. The germline V gene encodes CDR1 SEHNR and CDR2 FQNEAQ (reference sequence). V lost 5 bases and J 0 bases, leaving 13 bases between the germline ends. The chain's CDR3 is CASSRWTTATNEKLFF. The CDR3 coding sequence is TGTGCCAGCAGCCGATGGACAACTGCAACTAATGAAAAACTGTTTTTT. Looking up the rest from reference TRBV7-9 and TRBJ1-4 gives the full variable domain: DTGVSQNPRHKITKRGQNVTFRCDPISEHNRLYWYRQTLGQGPEFLTYFQNEAQLEKSRLLSDRFSAERPKGSFSTLEIQRTEQGDSAMYLCASSRWTTATNEKLFFGSGTQLSVL.

Worth noting for this clonotype: This could be a read error, since a much larger clone is one nucleotide away. J is TRBJ2-4 and V is TRBV29-1; D is possibly TRBD2 (5 bases). This CDR3 region has 14 residues. The germline gives CDR1 SQVTM, CDR2 ANQGSEA. V was clipped by 6 bases and J by 13 bases, with 25 bases between them. The CDR3 DNA reads as TGCAGCGTGGCTTCGACGGGGAGCTCCTACGGGCAGTACTTC. Translated, it gives CSVASTGSSYGQYF.

The chain recombines TRBV28 with TRBJ2-1; TRBD2 matches 10 bases. CDR3 length: 17 amino acids. V was clipped by 1 base and J by 4 bases; unmatched bases: 7. CDR1 is MDHEN and CDR2 is SYDVKM in the germline V gene. The chain's CDR3 is CASSLSSAGGVYNEQFF. CDR3 sequence (DNA): TGTGCCAGCAGTTTATCCTCAGCGGGAGGGGTTTACAATGAGCAGTTCTTC. Full variable domain (remainder filled in from reference TRBV28 and TRBJ2-1): DVKVTQSSRYLVKRTGEKVFLECVQDMDHENMFWYRQDPGLGLRLIYFSYDVKMKEKGDIPEGYSVSREKKERFSLILESASTNQTSMYLCASSLSSAGGVYNEQFFGPGTRLTVL.

This clonotype has a count of ten or more. V and J are TRBV13 and TRBJ1-2; D is ambiguous. Germline V lookup: CDR1 PRHDT, CDR2 FYEKMQ (reference sequence). Trimming stripped 0 bases from V and 0 bases from J, with 11 bases between. CDR3 size: 16 residues. The CDR3: CASSLGGLRSNYGYTF. The CDR3 DNA reads TGTGCCAGCAGCTTAGGGGGGTTAAGGTCTAACTATGGCTACACCTTC. Full variable domain (remainder filled in from reference TRBV13 and TRBJ1-2): AAGVIQSPRHLIKEKRETATLKCYPIPRHDTVYWYQQGPGQDPQFLISFYEKMQSDKGSIPDRFSAQQFSDYHSELNMSSLELGDSALYFCASSLGGLRSNYGYTFGSGTRLTVV.

About this clonotype: A much larger clone lies a single base off, so this may be a read error. The chain has TRBV4-2 and TRBJ2-5, with 8 bases matching TRBD2. In germline, CDR1 is LGHNA, CDR2 YNFKEQ. This CDR3 spans 14 amino acids. The chain's CDR3 is CANSQEPSGWAQYF. CDR3 DNA sequence: TGTGCCAACAGCCAAGAACCTAGCGGGTGGGCCCAGTACTTC.

This clonotype was seen at least ten times. This chain links TRBV9 with TRBJ2-5, with 9 nucleotides matching TRBD1. CDR3 length: 15 residues. The ends lost 0 bases at V and 5 bases at J; junction bases unmatched: 5. Germline V gene sequence: CDR1 SGDLS, CDR2 YYNGEE. The CDR3 loop reads CASSVEGQGRETQYF. The CDR3 DNA reads TGTGCCAGCAGCGTAGAAGGACAGGGGAGGGAGACCCAGTACTTC.

The chain combines TRBV7-6 with TRBJ2-1; 7 bases align to TRBD1. The CDR3 has 13 amino acids. V was clipped by 5 bases and J by 13 bases; unmatched bases: 11. Germline values: CDR1 SGHVS, CDR2 FNYEAQ. CDR3 region: CASSPRQGETQFF. Written as DNA, the CDR3 is TGTGCCAGCAGCCCTAGACAGGGAGAGACCCAGTTCTTC.

The rearrangement links TRBV20-1 to TRBJ2-7, with a tentative D call TRBD2 (5 bases). V was trimmed by 2 bases and J by 3 bases, leaving 8 bases between them. Germline CDR1 DFQATT, CDR2 SNEGSKA (reference sequence). The length of the CDR3 is 12 residues. The CDR3 reads CSARSGIYEQYF. DNA of the CDR3: TGCAGTGCTAGATCCGGGATCTACGAGCAGTACTTC.

This clonotype occurred a few times. V is TRBV7-2 and J is TRBJ2-1, with TRBD2 identical over 10 bases. With 0 bases clipped from V and 6 bases from J, the junction kept 5 bases outside the gene matches. CDR1 and CDR2 from the germline V gene are SGHTA and FQGNSA. The CDR3 is 16 amino acids. This chain's CDR3 is CASSLALSGRANEQFF. CDR3 in DNA: TGTGCCAGCAGCTTAGCGCTGAGCGGGAGGGCCAATGAGCAGTTCTTC.

A few counts support this clonotype. V gene TRBV15 combines with J gene TRBJ2-7; no clear D. V was shortened by 4 bases and J by 1 base, with 14 bases between the two germline ends. The germline V gene has CDR1 LNHNV and CDR2 YYDKDF (reference sequence). The CDR3 is made up of 15 amino acids. The CDR3 protein is CATSKTGIGSYEQYF. In DNA form, the CDR3 reads TGTGCCACCAGCAAGACTGGTATCGGGTCCTACGAGCAGTACTTC.

This chain links TRBV25-1 with TRBJ2-3, with D perhaps matching TRBD1 or TRBD2 (5 bases each). The germline V and J ends were trimmed by 1 base and 2 bases, with 19 bases remaining between them. This CDR3 spans 18 amino acids. The germline V gene encodes CDR1 MGHDK and CDR2 SYGVNS. CDR3 sequence (DNA): TGTGCCAGCAGTGAATCTGACAGCGGTCAGTGGAACACAGATACGCAGTATTTT. Translating it yields CASSESDSGQWNTDTQYF.

This chain links TRBV28 with TRBJ1-2; D may be TRBD1 (5 bases). With 6 bases removed from V and 7 bases from J, the gap between germline ends came to 12 bases. Germline lookup yields CDR1 MDHEN and CDR2 SYDVKM. The CDR3 has 12 residues. The CDR3 protein is CASSSGWCGYTF. The CDR3, as DNA: TGTGCCAGCAGCTCAGGGTGGTGTGGCTACACCTTC.

This sequence joins TRBV12-3 or TRBV12-4 and TRBJ1-2; D remains ambiguous. This CDR3 comprises 15 residues. V was clipped by 2 bases and J by 1 base, with 11 bases between them. CDR3 bases: TGTGCCAGCAGTTTAATGAACCAGATTAACTATGGCTACACCTTC. Translation gives CASSLMNQINYGYTF.

There are a few counts of this clonotype. This chain links TRBV6-1 with TRBJ1-1; D call uncertain. This CDR3 is built from 13 residues. Per the germline V gene, CDR1 is MNHNS and CDR2 is SASEGT. Deletions cut 1 base from V and 1 base from J, with 4 bases between. CDR3 protein: CASSEGSNTEAFF. The DNA for the CDR3 is TGTGCCAGCAGTGAAGGGTCGAACACTGAAGCTTTCTTT.

The V call is TRBV29-1, the J call TRBJ2-2; 7 bases map to TRBD1. CDR3 length: 14 residues. Looked up from germline, CDR1 is SQVTM and CDR2 is ANQGSEA. The ends lost 5 bases at V and 0 bases at J; junction bases unmatched: 3. As DNA, the CDR3 is TGCAGCGTTCCCAGGGGGACGAACACCGGGGAGCTGTTTTTT. As protein: CSVPRGTNTGELFF.

The chain uses TRBV7-9 and TRBJ2-3; maybe TRBD1 (6 bases). CDR3 size: 14 residues. The V gene lost 5 bases and the J gene lost 1 base, with 10 bases spanning the gap. Germline V gives CDR1 SEHNR, CDR2 FQNEAQ (reference sequence). The CDR3, as DNA: TGTGCCAGCAGCCAGAGACAGGGCACAGATACGCAGTATTTT. This encodes CASSQRQGTDTQYF.

This clonotype was observed many times. The V and J genes are TRBV29-1 and TRBJ2-3; 7 bases line up with TRBD2. After removal of 3 bases from V and 3 bases from J, the junction contained 3 bases not matched to a gene. Germline lookup yields CDR1 SQVTM and CDR2 ANQGSEA. This CDR3 spans 13 amino acids. The CDR3 DNA is TGCAGCGTTGACGGGGGGTTTACAGATACGCAGTATTTT. It translates to CSVDGGFTDTQYF.

CDR3 in DNA: TGCAGTGCTAAGAACAGGGTCAAGTACAATGAGCAGTTCTTC. This sequence encodes CSAKNRVKYNEQFF. This chain joins TRBV20-1 and TRBJ2-1; perhaps TRBD1 as D (6 bases). The germline V and J ends were trimmed by 4 bases and 4 bases, with 14 bases remaining between them. The CDR3 consists of 14 residues. Per germline, CDR1 DFQATT and CDR2 SNEGSKA (reference sequence).

Only a few counts were recorded for this clonotype. The chain couples TRBV7-2 to TRBJ2-7; 7 nucleotides agree with TRBD1. Germline assignment: CDR1 SGHTA and CDR2 FQGNSA. This CDR3 spans 15 amino acids. V lost 7 bases to trimming and J lost 6 bases; unmatched junction nucleotides: 15. Written as DNA, the CDR3 is TGTGCCAGCAAAGATACAACGACAGGGCTCGGCGAGCAGTACTTC. Translation: CASKDTTTGLGEQYF.

This clonotype occurred many times. The rearrangement links TRBV7-2 to TRBJ1-2; possible D gene TRBD1, 5 bases. This CDR3 is built from 14 residues. Trimming stripped 2 bases from V and 4 bases from J, with 11 bases between. The germline V gene encodes CDR1 SGHTA and CDR2 FQGNSA. CDR3 residues: CASSLSGAGYGYTF. In nucleotides, the CDR3 is TGTGCCAGCAGCTTAAGTGGGGCAGGCTATGGCTACACCTTC. The whole variable domain, remainder taken from reference TRBV7-2 and TRBJ1-2, is GAGVSQSPSNKVTEKGKDVELRCDPISGHTALYWYRQSLGQGLEFLIYFQGNSAPDKSGLPSDRFSAERTGGSVSTLTIQRTQQEDSAVYLCASSLSGAGYGYTFGSGTRLTVV.

This clonotype has just a few counts. V gene TRBV25-1 combines with J gene TRBJ1-2; D perhaps matches TRBD1 (5 bases). Germline V gives CDR1 MGHDK, CDR2 SYGVNS. The CDR3 totals 14 residues. V was clipped by 4 bases and J by 7 bases, with 16 bases between them. The CDR3: CASSGDSPIRGYTF. The DNA for the CDR3 is TGTGCCAGCAGTGGAGACAGTCCAATACGTGGCTACACCTTC.

This clonotype was picked up a small number of times. The J gene is TRBJ1-4, the V gene TRBV7-9; 9 bases are shared with TRBD1. Germline CDR1 and CDR2: SEHNR and FQNEAQ (reference sequence). The CDR3 runs to 14 residues. After removal of 4 bases from V and 8 bases from J, the junction contained 5 bases not matched to a gene. As DNA, the CDR3 is TGTGCCAGCAGCTCGGACAGGGGAGTAGAAAAACTGTTTTTT. Its translation is CASSSDRGVEKLFF.

The V call is TRBV18, the J call TRBJ2-2; 7 bases fit TRBD1. Trimming cost V 3 bases and J 5 bases; bases outside gene matches: 3. This CDR3 is 14 amino acids long. The V gene's germline CDR1 is KGHSH and CDR2 LQKENI. CDR3 bases: TGTGCCAGCTCACCTAAGACAGGGACCGGGGAGCTGTTTTTT. Translation gives CASSPKTGTGELFF.

There are a few counts of this clonotype. The chain links TRBV12-3 or TRBV12-4 to TRBJ2-5; 12 nucleotides match TRBD1. The CDR3 has 18 residues. With V trimmed by 4 bases and J by 9 bases, 18 bases remained unmatched. The CDR3 is CASSSPGQGATLKWAQYF. The CDR3 bases are TGTGCCAGCAGTTCTCCGGGACAGGGGGCAACTCTCAAGTGGGCCCAGTACTTC.

The chain carries TRBV20-1 and TRBJ1-6, with a weak D call TRBD1 (6 bases). Germline V gene data show CDR1 as DFQATT and CDR2 as SNEGSKA (reference sequence). The CDR3 is 13 residues long. The V end was cut by 3 bases, the J end by 8 bases, with 11 bases between. The CDR3 region has the DNA TGCAGTGCTAGGGCCAACAGGGATTCACCCCTCCACTTT. Its translation is CSARANRDSPLHF.

The CDR3 loop reads CATEGSNQPQHF. DNA for the CDR3: TGTGCCACCGAGGGAAGCAATCAGCCCCAGCATTTT. The J gene is TRBJ1-5, the V gene TRBV6-6; D gene uncertain. The germline V gene encodes CDR1 MNHNY and CDR2 SVGAGI (reference sequence). The germline V and J ends were trimmed by 10 bases and 1 base, with 8 bases remaining between them. This CDR3 comprises 12 residues.

This clonotype was observed a handful of times. The chain carries TRBV12-3 or TRBV12-4 and TRBJ1-1, with D hard to call. V lost 2 bases, J lost 1 base, and 5 bases lay in between. The CDR3 is made up of 13 amino acids. The CDR3 region is CASSLRRNTEAFF. CDR3 DNA: TGTGCCAGCAGTTTACGCAGGAACACTGAAGCTTTCTTT.